This T cell receptor beta chain appears in the sequencing data of a study of post-analysis software for immune sequencing data. Overall study context: The cohort encompassed relapsing-remitting, secondary progressive and progressive-relapsing multiple sclerosis disease courses. Study outcomes and limitations: Five TRBV segments (TRBV5-6, TRBV5-1 and TRBV20-1 among them) occurred more frequently in patients than in controls. Multiple sclerosis patients had significantly lower normalized Chao1 diversity than controls.

V was shortened by 1 base and J by 0 bases, with 22 bases between the two germline ends. The CDR3 has 19 amino acids. Germline CDR1 is KGHSH and CDR2 is LQKENI. This clonotype was observed a single time. Its antigen is unidentified. Every TCR beta cDNA library bore unique molecular identifiers. Yield was roughly 0.5 million cDNA molecules from about 1 to 10 million T cells. One entry per CDR3 protein, called by TCRdb with MiXCR from the PCR reads. The sample lists around 400,000 distinct CDR3 sequences; about 40% were seen once. This clonotype originated in a girl aged 2 to 10 with multiple sclerosis. Sequencing was performed on blood. V usage is TRBV18 and J usage is TRBJ2-7, with D maybe TRBD2 (6 bases). CDR3 DNA: TGTGCCAGCTCACCACTGGGGGTTGTGGGAGGCCGAAGCTCCTACGAGCAGTACTTC. Translating it yields CASSPLGVVGGRSSYEQYF.